A single sample is the source of the 19 T cell receptor beta chains below, sequenced in a study of T cells after yellow fever vaccination. Each CDR3 protein gets one entry after TCRdb re-called the 5' RACE reads with MiXCR. The sample holds about 320,000 distinct CDR3 sequences, roughly 10% seen once. Sequencing used CD4+ T cells sorted from PBMCs, obtained 45 days after the yellow fever booster vaccination. These receptors were taken from a man between 18 and 35 years old who received the YFV17D yellow fever vaccine.

This clonotype was picked up a small number of times. The chain links TRBV5-1 to TRBJ2-1, with 15 bases lining up with TRBD2. The CDR3 is made up of 17 amino acids. Per the germline V gene, CDR1 is SGHRS and CDR2 is YFSETQ. Trimming took 2 bases from V and 8 from J; bases not matched to a gene: 8. The CDR3 loop reads CASSFGLAGGVSYEQFF. CDR3 bases: TGCGCCAGCAGCTTCGGACTAGCGGGGGGGGTAAGCTATGAGCAGTTCTTC. Complete variable domain (other parts from reference TRBV5-1 and TRBJ2-1): KAGVTQTPRYLIKTRGQQVTLSCSPISGHRSVSWYQQTPGQGLQFLFEYFSETQRNKGNFPGRFSGRQFSNSRSEMNVSTLELGDSALYLCASSFGLAGGVSYEQFFGPGTRLTVL.

This clonotype was recorded at least ten times. Its ends do not fully match the called genes, so a read error is possible. The chain has TRBV12-3 or TRBV12-4 and TRBJ1-2; D ambiguous. CDR3 size: 13 residues. The CDR3 spells CASSSGRYYGYTF. In DNA form, the CDR3 reads TGCGCCAGCAGCTCCGGACGGTACTATGGCTACACCTTC.

In this sample, this clonotype turned up a few times. The rearrangement uses TRBV5-1 and TRBJ1-1; the match to TRBD1 covers 9 bases. CDR3 length: 14 residues. In germline, CDR1 is SGHRS, CDR2 YFSETQ. J was trimmed by 1 base and V by 4 bases; bases with no gene match: 2. The chain's CDR3 is CASSKTGGNTEAFF. The DNA for the CDR3 is TGCGCCAGCAGCAAGACAGGGGGGAACACTGAAGCTTTCTTT.

This clonotype came up a few times. The V and J genes are TRBV5-1 and TRBJ2-2; weak D call: TRBD1 (6 bases). Germline V CDR1 and CDR2: SGHRS, YFSETQ. The CDR3 runs 16 residues. The V gene lost 0 bases and the J gene lost 6 bases, with 15 bases spanning the gap. DNA for the CDR3: TGCGCCAGCAGCTTGGCCGTGGGGGCGGATGCCGGGGAGCTGTTTTTT. This sequence encodes CASSLAVGADAGELFF.

V and J are TRBV20-1 and TRBJ1-1; D gene uncertain. The V and J ends lost 5 bases and 4 bases respectively, with 11 bases between them. Looked up from germline, CDR1 is DFQATT and CDR2 is SNEGSKA (reference sequence). The length of the CDR3 is 12 residues. The CDR3 loop reads CSASQSVTEAFF. In nucleotides, the CDR3 is TGCAGTGCTTCTCAGTCGGTCACTGAAGCTTTCTTT.

This sequence joins TRBV7-9 and TRBJ2-3; 9 bases fit TRBD1. The length of the CDR3 is 15 residues. In germline, CDR1 is SEHNR, CDR2 FQNEAQ (reference sequence). The V and J ends lost 5 bases and 7 bases, in that order; junction bases with no gene match: 10. The DNA for the CDR3 is TGTGCCAGCAGCAGACGGGACAGGGCCGGGAATACGCAGTATTTT. Protein: CASSRRDRAGNTQYF.

This clonotype was picked up a small number of times. The chain recombines TRBV24-1 with TRBJ2-5; possibly TRBD1 for D (6 bases). Germline V CDR1 and CDR2: KGHDR, SFDVKD. CDR3 length equals 14 residues. The V gene lost 6 bases and the J gene lost 3 bases, with 13 bases spanning the gap. The CDR3 is CATSKGDPEETQYF. Written as DNA, the CDR3 is TGTGCCACCAGTAAGGGGGACCCAGAAGAGACCCAGTACTTC.

Many counts were recorded for this clonotype. The CDR3: CASSLGLRDSGGIQYF. The CDR3 DNA reads TGCGCCAGCAGCTTGGGACTCCGGGACTCCGGAGGAATTCAGTACTTC. V gene TRBV5-1 combines with J gene TRBJ2-4; D may be TRBD2 (6 bases). Per the germline V gene, CDR1 is SGHRS and CDR2 is YFSETQ. This CDR3 has 16 amino acids. The germline V and J ends were trimmed by 0 bases and 10 bases, with 20 bases remaining between them.

The rearrangement joins TRBV28 to TRBJ1-2, with D possibly matching TRBD1 (6 bases). The length of the CDR3 is 14 residues. Germline V lookup: CDR1 MDHEN, CDR2 SYDVKM. V was trimmed by 3 bases and J by 4 bases, leaving 12 bases between them. The CDR3 spells CASSFGGGPYGYTF. DNA of the CDR3: TGTGCCAGCAGTTTCGGGGGGGGGCCCTATGGCTACACCTTC.

This clonotype appeared a few times. The rearrangement links TRBV29-1 to TRBJ1-1, with TRBD1 as a possible D gene (6 bases). Between the trimmed V and J ends, which lost 8 bases and 7 bases, there was a span of 14 bases. Germline values: CDR1 SQVTM, CDR2 ANQGSEA. The CDR3 consists of 11 residues. CDR3 bases: TGCAGCACCCGACAGGAACGTGAAGCTTTCTTT. Translated: CSTRQEREAFF.

The chain links TRBV28 to TRBJ1-6; 7 nucleotides align to TRBD1. The CDR3 is 16 residues long. Looked up from germline, CDR1 is MDHEN and CDR2 is SYDVKM. J lost 7 bases, V lost 5 bases, and 11 bases had no gene match. The chain's CDR3 is CASSLATGRGNSPLHF. Written as DNA, the CDR3 is TGTGCCAGCAGTCTAGCGACAGGGAGGGGAAATTCACCCCTCCACTTT.

This clonotype was picked up a small number of times. The chain uses TRBV28 and TRBJ2-4, with 7 nucleotides matching TRBD1. The V gene's germline CDR1 is MDHEN and CDR2 SYDVKM. The CDR3 is 13 amino acids. V lost 4 bases and J lost 8; bases outside the gene matches: 5. In DNA, the CDR3 is TGTGCCAGCAGTTCCCCCGACAGGGACATTCAGTACTTC. This translates into CASSSPDRDIQYF.

This chain joins TRBV7-6 and TRBJ2-5; D gene unclear. The V and J ends lost 0 bases and 5 bases respectively, with 10 bases between them. The CDR3 has 14 residues. The germline V gene encodes CDR1 SGHVS and CDR2 FNYEAQ. DNA for the CDR3: TGTGCCAGCAGCTTAGCGCCATCCGTGGAGACCCAGTACTTC. It translates to CASSLAPSVETQYF.

The chain recombines TRBV7-9 with TRBJ2-1; no firm D call. Germline-derived CDR1 and CDR2 are SEHNR and FQNEAQ (reference sequence). Deletions cut 6 bases from V and 10 bases from J, with 16 bases between. The length of the CDR3 is 13 residues. CDR3 in amino acids: CASRHSAGLEQFF. The CDR3 DNA sequence: TGTGCCAGCAGGCACAGTGCCGGTTTGGAGCAGTTCTTC.

The chain carries TRBV24-1 and TRBJ2-1; D gene ambiguous. Trimming cost V 7 bases and J 8 bases, with 8 bases left between them. CDR3 size: 11 residues. The germline CDR1 and CDR2 sequences are KGHDR and SFDVKD. The CDR3 sequence is CATSRLDEQFF. In DNA form, the CDR3 reads TGTGCCACCAGCAGGCTAGATGAGCAGTTCTTC.

The table lists this clonotype with a few counts. The V gene is TRBV4-2, the J gene TRBJ1-4; tentatively, D is TRBD1 (6 bases). V lost 4 bases to trimming and J lost 0 bases, with 18 bases between them. Germline CDR1 and CDR2: LGHNA and YNFKEQ. The CDR3 runs 18 residues. CDR3 nucleotides: TGTGCCAGCAGCCCTACAGGGCGTCCAAAAGCAACTAATGAAAAACTGTTTTTT. The encoded protein is CASSPTGRPKATNEKLFF.

This clonotype was seen repeatedly, ten times or more. This chain links TRBV2 with TRBJ2-3; 7 bases agree with TRBD2. The ends lost 5 bases at V and 1 base at J; junction bases unmatched: 6. This CDR3 region has 15 residues. CDR1 is SNHLY, CDR2 FYNNEI, per germline. In DNA form, the CDR3 reads TGTGCCAGCAGTCGGCCTAGCGGAGGCACAGATACGCAGTATTTT. Amino acid sequence: CASSRPSGGTDTQYF.

There are many counts of this clonotype. The gene calls are TRBV5-1 and TRBJ2-5; D uncertain. This CDR3 has 13 residues. CDR1 SGHRS and CDR2 YFSETQ come from the germline V gene. The V and J ends lost 4 bases and 0 bases respectively, with 7 bases between them. The CDR3 nucleotides read TGCGCCAGCAGCCCCGGGTACCAAGAGACCCAGTACTTC. It translates to CASSPGYQETQYF. Drawing the rest from reference TRBV5-1 and TRBJ2-5, the complete variable domain is KAGVTQTPRYLIKTRGQQVTLSCSPISGHRSVSWYQQTPGQGLQFLFEYFSETQRNKGNFPGRFSGRQFSNSRSEMNVSTLELGDSALYLCASSPGYQETQYFGPGTRLLVL.

V usage is TRBV7-2 and J usage is TRBJ2-1; D is undetermined. Trimming removed 2 bases at V and 5 bases at J, with 10 bases between. Germline loops: CDR1 SGHTA, CDR2 FQGNSA. This CDR3 is built from 14 residues. The DNA of the CDR3 is TGTGCCAGCAGCTTACAGGTTGGGGACAATGAGCAGTTCTTC. This codes for CASSLQVGDNEQFF.